This TCR beta chain was sequenced during a study of CD8+CD57+ T cells in acquired aplastic anemia. Whole-study results and caveats: Under 35 was the count of CD8+ CDR3 sequences that patients shared with controls. CD8+ Simpson's diversity showed no significant patient-control difference.

To note about this clonotype: Its matching antigen is unknown. No DNA is shown, since the ends of the CDR3 on it are uncertain; the CDR3 is the one TCRdb lists.

CDR1 and CDR2 (germline): SGDLS, YYNGEE. The CDR3 length is 14 residues, termini included. The TCR beta profiling, which covered VDJ combination and CDR3 sequence, was carried out using genomic DNA as the template. Each CDR3 protein gets one entry after TCRdb re-called the reads with MiXCR. In the table there are 270,000 or so distinct CDR3 sequences, 65% to 90% of which are singletons. CD8+CD57+ cell expansion, shown by flow cytometry, had occurred in the patients selected for sequencing. The enrolled patients all had severe acquired aplastic anemia. Sequencing was performed on sorted CD4+, CD8+, or CD8+CD57+ T cells (not recorded which) from PBMCs. The TCR comes from a human donor with aplastic anemia. The chain uses TRBV9 and TRBJ2-1; TRBD1, the D gene given by the table, was not confirmed from the DNA. The CDR3 spells CASSVVAGGTDTLF.